A single sample is the source of the 15 T cell receptor beta chains below, sequenced in a study of blood T cell repertoires in COVID-19 (dated by TCRdb to about 2020). The library was generated by the immunoSEQ multiplex PCR assay. TCRdb provides this immuneACCESS table in a form limited to in-frame rearrangements. Some clones are lacking; in checked studies, under half of them reflect an unresolved V gene, and why the rest are absent is not known. Within this sample are tens of thousands of clones, with approximately 80% of them counted one time only. The top ten hold more than 13% of the sample. Sequencing used peripheral blood. These receptors were taken from a human donor in a cohort sampled during active COVID-19.

The sample holds many counts of this clone. V usage is TRBV10-1 and J usage is TRBJ1-2; 8 bases fit TRBD1. After removal of 9 bases from V and 2 bases from J, the junction contained 5 bases not matched to a gene. This CDR3 contains 13 residues. Per the germline V gene, CDR1 is WNHNN and CDR2 is SYGVQD (reference sequence). CDR3 DNA: TGCGCCAGGACCCGGACAGGGAACTATGGCTACACCTTC. It yields the protein CARTRTGNYGYTF.

Ten or more counts support this clone. The genes are TRBV11-3 and TRBJ2-2; TRBD2 agrees at 12 bases. Germline V CDR1 and CDR2: SGHNT, YENEEA. The CDR3 contains 16 residues. Germline trimming cut 5 bases from V and 5 bases from J; bases unmatched to any gene: 6. CDR3 bases: TGTGCCAGCAGCCCGACTAGCGGGAGTCGAACCGGGGAGCTGTTTTTT. Residues: CASSPTSGSRTGELFF. Complete variable domain (other parts from reference TRBV11-3 and TRBJ2-2): EAGVVQSPRYKIIEKKQPVAFWCNPISGHNTLYWYLQNLGQGPELLIRYENEEAVDDSQLPKDRFSAERLKGVDSTLKIQPAELGDSAVYLCASSPTSGSRTGELFFGEGSRLTVL.

The V and J genes are TRBV5-1 and TRBJ1-5; D gene unclear. The CDR3 extends over 15 amino acids. Trimming removed 5 bases from V and 1 base from J, with 13 bases in between. Germline V gene sequence: CDR1 SGHRS, CDR2 YFSETQ. This CDR3 reads CASRPTPNSNQPQHF. CDR3 in DNA: TGCGCCAGCAGACCAACTCCGAACAGCAATCAGCCCCAGCATTTT.

This rearrangement joins TRBV6-4 to TRBJ1-2, with 8 bases lining up with TRBD1. Per germline, CDR1 MRHNA and CDR2 SNTAGT. The CDR3 is 15 residues long. The V segment lost 1 base and the J segment 6 bases; nucleotides outside the gene matches: 7. The CDR3 sequence is CASSDLSGGMDGYTF. In DNA, the CDR3 is TGTGCCAGCAGTGACTTGTCAGGGGGCATGGATGGCTACACCTTC.

In regard to this clone: Mismatch with germline at one junction end may stem from a read error. V gene TRBV7-7 combines with J gene TRBJ2-2, with D hard to call. The CDR3 has 14 residues. Germline CDR1 and CDR2: SSHAT and FNYEAQ (reference sequence). The CDR3 DNA reads as TGTGCTAGCAGCTTAGCCGTGAACACCGGGGAGCTGTTTTTT. Its translation: CASSLAVNTGELFF.

The V and J genes are TRBV27 and TRBJ1-2, with TRBD1 identical over 11 bases. This CDR3 contains 12 residues. CDR1 and CDR2 (germline): MNHEY, SMNVEV (reference sequence). The junction had 3 bases not matched to a gene; V was cut back by 7 bases and J by 8 bases. CDR3 nucleotide sequence: TGTGCCAGCACGGACAGGGGGCTAGGCTACACCTTC. It yields the protein CASTDRGLGYTF.

V and J are TRBV19 and TRBJ1-1; tentatively, D is TRBD1 (6 bases). CDR1 and CDR2 (germline): LNHDA, SQIVND (reference sequence). The CDR3 has 14 amino acids. The V end lost 5 bases, the J end lost 1 base, and 11 bases lay between the germline ends. This CDR3 reads CASSRDKPNTEAFF. The CDR3 bases are TGTGCCAGTAGTCGGGACAAACCGAACACTGAAGCTTTCTTT. The whole variable domain, remainder taken from reference TRBV19 and TRBJ1-1, is DGGITQSPKYLFRKEGQNVTLSCEQNLNHDAMYWYRQDPGQGLRLIYYSQIVNDFQKGDIAEGYSVSREKKESFPLTVTSAQKNPTAFYLCASSRDKPNTEAFFGQGTRLTVV.

The chain couples TRBV19 to TRBJ2-7; possible D gene TRBD1, 6 bases. V gave up 3 bases and J gave up 3 bases, with 12 bases separating them. Germline V gene lookup returns CDR1 LNHDA and CDR2 SQIVND (reference sequence). This CDR3 is 14 amino acids long. The CDR3 sequence: CASSIRDNYYEQYF. CDR3 in DNA: TGTGCCAGTAGTATCCGGGACAATTACTACGAGCAGTACTTC.

The chain recombines TRBV7-8 with TRBJ2-7; maybe TRBD1 (6 bases). V dropped 7 bases and J dropped 2 bases, with 18 bases sitting between them. The CDR3 is 15 residues long. Germline V gene lookup returns CDR1 SGHVS and CDR2 FQNEAQ. The CDR3 is CASTSRRDNAYEQYF. The DNA of the CDR3 is TGTGCCAGCACCTCCCGCCGGGACAACGCCTACGAGCAGTACTTC.

V is TRBV4-3 and J is TRBJ2-1, with TRBD2 matching 12 bases. CDR3 length: 16 residues. With V trimmed by 0 bases and J by 9 bases, 6 bases remained unmatched. Germline CDR1 and CDR2: LGHNA and YSLEER. The DNA of the CDR3 is TGCGCCAGCAGCCAAGATTTGCTAGCGGGAGGGGGTGAGCAGTTCTTC. Protein: CASSQDLLAGGGEQFF.

This rearrangement joins TRBV19 to TRBJ2-3; D possibly corresponds to TRBD2 (5 bases). The CDR3 contains 14 residues. Trimming took 7 bases from V and 2 from J, leaving 13 bases between them. Germline CDR1 LNHDA, CDR2 SQIVND (reference sequence). The CDR3 DNA reads as TGTGCCAGTACCCTGGACTTTGCCACAGATACGCAGTATTTT. Translated, it gives CASTLDFATDTQYF.

The chain links TRBV3-1 (or the pseudogene TRBV3-2) to TRBJ1-5; no definite D call. V was cut by 0 bases and J by 3 bases, with 9 bases left in between. Germline V CDR1 and CDR2: LGHDT, YNNKEL (reference sequence). The CDR3 covers 15 residues. CDR3 nucleotide sequence: TGTGCCAGCAGCCAAGATGTGGAGGTCAATCAGCCCCAGCATTTT. Its translation is CASSQDVEVNQPQHF.

V gene TRBV5-4 combines with J gene TRBJ2-7, with a weak D call TRBD1 (6 bases). The CDR3 runs to 14 residues. Germline loops: CDR1 SGHNT, CDR2 YYREEE (reference sequence). Trimming stripped 0 bases from V and 5 bases from J, with 12 bases between. The CDR3 DNA reads TGTGCCAGCAGCTTGGAACAGGGAAGCGACGAGCAGTACTTC. This codes for CASSLEQGSDEQYF.

The V and J genes are TRBV29-1 and TRBJ1-1, with 9 positions matching TRBD1. J lost 0 bases, V lost 5 bases, and 4 bases had no gene match. The CDR3 has 14 amino acids. Germline V gene lookup returns CDR1 SQVTM and CDR2 ANQGSEA. The CDR3 bases are TGCAGCGTTTTACAGGGGGCCCTGAACACTGAAGCTTTCTTT. Its protein is CSVLQGALNTEAFF.

V gene TRBV5-1 combines with J gene TRBJ1-2; D remains unclear. Germline values: CDR1 SGHRS, CDR2 YFSETQ. The V gene lost 0 bases and the J gene lost 4 bases, with 10 bases spanning the gap. The CDR3 has 14 residues. The chain's CDR3 is CASSLAEAGYGYTF. As DNA, the CDR3 is TGCGCCAGCAGCTTGGCCGAGGCTGGCTATGGCTACACCTTC.